This TCR beta chain came from a study of T cell responses to AZD1222 COVID-19 vaccine. Looked up from germline, CDR1 is LNHNV and CDR2 is YYDKDF (reference sequence). The CDR3 contains 16 residues. Trimming pared 1 base from V and 0 bases from J, leaving 10 bases between. Generated by immunoSEQ multiplex PCR, the TCRdb table keeps only in-frame clones and is missing some. This table has 130,000 to 150,000 clones, around 86% appearing once. In regard to this clone: Its antigen is undetermined.

Study-wide findings and caveats: Variant regions that are unmutated are reportedly the target of nearly half of spike-specific TCRs. Two AZD1222 doses significantly raised spike-specific TCR breadth and depth over controls. Sampled repertoires all dated from after the peak T cell response.

The sample in question was peripheral blood, obtained on day 0 of MenACWY control vaccination. The V call is TRBV15, the J call TRBJ1-3; D remains unclear. The TCR sequence derives from an adult in good health. CDR3 in amino acids: CATSRVSVRSGNTIYF. The CDR3 bases are TGTGCCACCAGCAGAGTGAGCGTCCGCTCTGGAAACACCATATATTTT. Full variable domain (rest looked up from reference TRBV15 and TRBJ1-3): DAMVIQNPRYQVTQFGKPVTLSCSQTLNHNVMYWYQQKSSQAPKLLFHYYDKDFNNEADTPDNFQSRRPNTSFCFLDIRSPGLGDTAMYLCATSRVSVRSGNTIYFGEGSWLTVV.